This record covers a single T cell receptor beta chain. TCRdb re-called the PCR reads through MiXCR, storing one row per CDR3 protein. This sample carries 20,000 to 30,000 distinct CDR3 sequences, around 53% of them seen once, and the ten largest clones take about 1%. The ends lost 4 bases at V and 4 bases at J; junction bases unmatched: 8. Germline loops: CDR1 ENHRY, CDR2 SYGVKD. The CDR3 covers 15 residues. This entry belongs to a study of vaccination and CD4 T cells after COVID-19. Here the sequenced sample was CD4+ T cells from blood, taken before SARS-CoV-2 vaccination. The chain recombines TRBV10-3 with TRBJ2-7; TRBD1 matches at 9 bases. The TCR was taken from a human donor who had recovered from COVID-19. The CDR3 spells CAISAPTGGKYEQYF. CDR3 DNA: TGTGCCATCAGTGCGCCGACAGGGGGGAAGTACGAGCAGTACTTC.